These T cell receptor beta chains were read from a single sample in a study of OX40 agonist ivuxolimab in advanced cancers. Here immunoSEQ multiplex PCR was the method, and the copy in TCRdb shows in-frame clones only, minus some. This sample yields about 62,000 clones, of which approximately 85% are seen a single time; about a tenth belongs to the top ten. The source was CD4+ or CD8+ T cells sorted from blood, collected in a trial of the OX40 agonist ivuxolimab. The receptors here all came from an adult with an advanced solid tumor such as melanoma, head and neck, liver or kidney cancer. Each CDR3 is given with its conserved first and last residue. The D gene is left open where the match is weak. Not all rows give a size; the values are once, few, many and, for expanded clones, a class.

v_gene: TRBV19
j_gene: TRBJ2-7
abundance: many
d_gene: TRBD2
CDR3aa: CASSRGSGLAGDSYEQYF
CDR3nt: TGTGCCAGTAGTAGGGGTAGCGGACTAGCGGGGGACTCCTACGAGCAGTACTTC

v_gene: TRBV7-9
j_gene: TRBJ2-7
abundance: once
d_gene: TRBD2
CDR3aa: CASITTGGGSYEQYF
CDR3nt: TGTGCCAGCATTACCACGGGGGGAGGCTCCTACGAGCAGTACTTC

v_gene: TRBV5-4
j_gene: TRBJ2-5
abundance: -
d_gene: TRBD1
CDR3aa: CASSLVGRGRETQYF
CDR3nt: TGTGCCAGCAGCTTGGTGGGCAGGGGGCGAGAGACCCAGTACTTC

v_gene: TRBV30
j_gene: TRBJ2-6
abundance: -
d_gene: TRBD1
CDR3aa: CAWRTKGQGTSGANVLTF
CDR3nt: TGTGCCTGGAGGACGAAGGGACAGGGTACCTCTGGGGCCAACGTCCTGACTTTC

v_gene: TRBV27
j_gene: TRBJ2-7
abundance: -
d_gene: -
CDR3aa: CAVRDRAYEKYF
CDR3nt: TGTGCCGTACGGGACCGAGCCTACGAGAAGTACTTC

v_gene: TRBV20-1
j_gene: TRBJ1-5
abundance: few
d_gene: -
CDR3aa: CSASEEPQHF
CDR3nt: TGCAGTGCTAGTGAGGAGCCCCAGCATTTT

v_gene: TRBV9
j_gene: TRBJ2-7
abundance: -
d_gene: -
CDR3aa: CASSVATSGGGYEQYF
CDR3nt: TGTGCCAGCAGCGTAGCTACGAGTGGTGGGGGCTACGAGCAGTACTTC

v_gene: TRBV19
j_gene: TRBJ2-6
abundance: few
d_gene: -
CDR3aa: CASSFAGSGANVLTF
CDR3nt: TGTGCCAGTAGTTTCGCGGGTAGCGGGGCCAACGTCCTGACTTTC

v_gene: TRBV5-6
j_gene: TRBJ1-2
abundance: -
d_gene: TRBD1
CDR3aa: CASSYLGTASNYGYTF
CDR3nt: TGTGCCAGCAGCTACCTAGGGACAGCTTCCAACTATGGCTACACCTTC

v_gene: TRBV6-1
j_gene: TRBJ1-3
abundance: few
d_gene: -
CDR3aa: CASSEAPAGLNTIYF
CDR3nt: TGTGCCAGCAGTGAAGCTCCAGCGGGTCTTAACACCATATATTTT

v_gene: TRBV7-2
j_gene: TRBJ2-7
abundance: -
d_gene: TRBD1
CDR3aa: CASSLDPPHRGKHEQYF
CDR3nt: TGTGCCAGCAGCTTAGATCCCCCCCACAGGGGGAAACACGAGCAGTACTTC

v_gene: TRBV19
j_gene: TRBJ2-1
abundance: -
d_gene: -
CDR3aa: CASSMTGLGYNEQFF
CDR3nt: TGTGCCAGTAGTATGACGGGACTGGGATACAATGAGCAGTTCTTC

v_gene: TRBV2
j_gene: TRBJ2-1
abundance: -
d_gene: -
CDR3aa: CASSELQPFF
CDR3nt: TGTGCCAGCAGTGAACTACAGCCGTTCTTC

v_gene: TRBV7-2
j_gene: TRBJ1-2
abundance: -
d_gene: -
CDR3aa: CASSLDGGPIYGYTF
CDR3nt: TGTGCCAGCAGCTTAGACGGGGGTCCTATCTATGGCTACACCTTC

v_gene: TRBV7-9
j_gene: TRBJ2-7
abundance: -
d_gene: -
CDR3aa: CASSPIWGDEQYF
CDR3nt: TGTGCCAGCAGCCCCATTTGGGGAGACGAGCAGTACTTC

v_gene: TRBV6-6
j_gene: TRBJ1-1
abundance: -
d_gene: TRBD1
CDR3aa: CASSPGQAQGAFF
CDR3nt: TGTGCCAGCAGTCCCGGACAGGCACAGGGGGCTTTCTTT

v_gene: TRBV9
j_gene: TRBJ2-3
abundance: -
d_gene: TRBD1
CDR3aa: CASRGQDTDTQYF
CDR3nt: TGTGCCAGCAGAGGACAGGACACAGATACGCAGTATTTT

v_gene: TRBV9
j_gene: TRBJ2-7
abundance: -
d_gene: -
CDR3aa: CASSQDSLTEQYF
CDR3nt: TGTGCCAGCAGCCAAGATAGCTTAACCGAGCAGTACTTC

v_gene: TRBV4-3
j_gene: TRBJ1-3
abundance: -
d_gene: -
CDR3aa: CASSQDRYTSGNTIYF
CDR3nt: TGCGCCAGCAGCCAAGATCGGTATACCTCTGGAAACACCATATATTTT

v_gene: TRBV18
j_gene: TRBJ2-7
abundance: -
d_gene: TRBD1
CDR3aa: CASSPDRVSSEQYF
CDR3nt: TGTGCCAGCTCACCGGACAGGGTGAGCTCCGAGCAGTACTTC

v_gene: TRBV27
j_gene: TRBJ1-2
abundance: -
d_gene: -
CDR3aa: CASSLGPGDPYGYTF
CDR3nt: TGTGCCAGCAGTTTGGGCCCGGGGGACCCCTATGGCTACACCTTC